Each of the 9 T cell receptor beta chains below was sequenced from the same sample in a study of response to subunit inactivated influenza vaccine. TCRdb analysed the RT-PCR reads with MiXCR anew, one entry per CDR3 protein. The table lists a few hundred thousand distinct CDR3 sequences, just over 20% of them singletons. This specimen consisted of PBMCs from blood, obtained less than 22 months after vaccination. Receptors were obtained from a man between 50 and 70 years old who received an inactivated influenza vaccine.

This sequence joins TRBV4-1 and TRBJ1-2, with 9 bases that match TRBD1. Germline-derived CDR1 and CDR2 are MGHRA and YSYEKL. V shed 4 bases and J 5 bases; nucleotides not matched to a gene: 11. CDR3 size: 16 residues. The CDR3 DNA is TGCGCCAGCAGCCCCCAGCCACAGGGGGCTCGATATGGCTACACCTTC. As protein: CASSPQPQGARYGYTF.

The rearrangement uses TRBV4-3 and TRBJ2-7; 7 bases map to TRBD1. Germline CDR1 reads LGHNA; CDR2 reads YSLEER. The ends lost 1 base at V and 4 bases at J; junction bases unmatched: 7. The CDR3 consists of 15 residues. CDR3: CASSQVLQGIYEQYF. The CDR3 region has the DNA TGCGCCAGCAGCCAAGTATTACAGGGGATTTACGAGCAGTACTTC.

The chain recombines TRBV29-1 with TRBJ2-1, with 12 bases matching TRBD2. Germline V gene sequence: CDR1 SQVTM, CDR2 ANQGSEA. Germline trimming cut 1 base from V and 8 bases from J; bases unmatched to any gene: 6. This CDR3 spans 15 amino acids. As DNA, the CDR3 is TGCAGCGTTGAAGTTCCGACTAGCGGGAGTGATGAGCAGTTCTTC. Translating gives CSVEVPTSGSDEQFF.

The V and J genes are TRBV7-2 and TRBJ1-5; D not certain. The ends were cut back, 3 bases at V and 0 bases at J, with 15 bases in the middle. Germline V gives CDR1 SGHTA, CDR2 FQGNSA. The CDR3 has 17 residues. DNA for the CDR3: TGTGCCAGCAGCTTCGGTTGGCAGAGAAATAGCAATCAGCCCCAGCATTTT. Translation: CASSFGWQRNSNQPQHF.

This clonotype was detected ten times or more. This chain links TRBV6-1 with TRBJ1-3, with a weak D call TRBD1 (6 bases). Germline values: CDR1 MNHNS, CDR2 SASEGT. The V gene lost 6 bases and the J gene lost 1 base, with 16 bases spanning the gap. The CDR3 totals 16 residues. For the CDR3, the DNA is TGTGCCAGCAGAGTCACCGGGACACCATCTGGAAACACCATATATTTT. Its protein is CASRVTGTPSGNTIYF.

This clonotype was counted between two and nine times. The chain has TRBV30 and TRBJ2-7, with D perhaps being TRBD1 or TRBD2 (5 bases each). There are 14 residues in the CDR3. The V gene's germline CDR1 is GTSNPN and CDR2 SVGIG (reference sequence). The V end lost 3 bases, the J end lost 2 bases, and 14 bases lay between the germline ends. The CDR3 region is CAWSRGQGAYEQYF. CDR3 sequence (DNA): TGTGCCTGGAGCCGCGGGCAGGGCGCCTACGAGCAGTACTTC.

In its sample, this clonotype was seen a few times. This chain joins TRBV27 and TRBJ2-1, with a tentative D call TRBD2 (5 bases). Per the germline V gene, CDR1 is MNHEY and CDR2 is SMNVEV (reference sequence). V was trimmed by 6 bases and J by 5 bases, leaving 17 bases between them. This CDR3 is 15 amino acids long. DNA for the CDR3: TGTGCCAGCAGCTCTAGGGAGTCCCTACACAATGAGCAGTTCTTC. This sequence encodes CASSSRESLHNEQFF.

The J gene is TRBJ1-1, the V gene TRBV5-1; D might be TRBD1 (5 bases). The V and J ends lost 4 bases and 3 bases respectively, with 13 bases between them. Germline CDR1 reads SGHRS; CDR2 reads YFSETQ. The CDR3 is made up of 14 amino acids. DNA for the CDR3: TGCGCCAGCAGCAACTCGGGACGGTACACTGAAGCTTTCTTT. This encodes CASSNSGRYTEAFF.

This clonotype was detected only a few times. The chain recombines TRBV12-3 or TRBV12-4 with TRBJ1-6; no firm D call. V was pared by 5 bases and J by 0 bases, with 5 bases between. CDR3 size: 14 residues. Here the CDR3 reads CASSPDSYNSPLHF. In DNA form, the CDR3 reads TGTGCCAGCAGTCCCGACTCCTATAATTCACCCCTCCACTTT.